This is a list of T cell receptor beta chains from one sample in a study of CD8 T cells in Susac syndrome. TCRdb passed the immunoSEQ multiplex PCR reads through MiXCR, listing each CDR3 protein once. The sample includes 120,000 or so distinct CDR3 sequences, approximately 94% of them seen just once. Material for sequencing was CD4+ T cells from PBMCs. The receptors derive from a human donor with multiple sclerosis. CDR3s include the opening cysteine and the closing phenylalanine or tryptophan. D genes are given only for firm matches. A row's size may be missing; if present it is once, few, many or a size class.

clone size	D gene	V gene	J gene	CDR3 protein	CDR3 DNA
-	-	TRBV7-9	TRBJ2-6	CASSLDGRSGANVLTF	TGTGCCAGCAGCTTAGACGGACGCTCTGGGGCCAACGTCCTGACTTTC
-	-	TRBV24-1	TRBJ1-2	CATSSVDRNYGYTF	TGTGCCACCAGTTCTGTGGACCGCAACTATGGCTACACCTTC
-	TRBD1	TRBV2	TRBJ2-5	CASSPGGAKTQYF	TGTGCCAGCAGTCCAGGGGGCGCAAAGACCCAGTACTTC
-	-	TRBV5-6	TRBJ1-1	CASSLWVGGRVGAFF	TGTGCCAGCAGCTTGTGGGTTGGCGGGAGGGTCGGCGCTTTCTTT
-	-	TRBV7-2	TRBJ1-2	CASSLEAALGYGYTF	TGTGCCAGCAGCTTAGAGGCAGCCCTCGGCTATGGCTACACCTTC
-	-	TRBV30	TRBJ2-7	CAWSVRVAYEQYF	TGTGCCTGGAGTGTAAGGGTCGCGTACGAGCAGTACTTC
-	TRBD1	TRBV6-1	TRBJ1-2	CASKMGQGPGYTF	TGTGCCAGCAAAATGGGACAGGGGCCTGGCTACACCTTC
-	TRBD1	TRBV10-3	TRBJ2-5	CAISRQGAGETQYF	TGTGCCATCAGTAGACAGGGGGCCGGAGAGACCCAGTACTTC
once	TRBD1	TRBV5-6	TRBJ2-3	CASSAEDREAQYF	TGTGCCAGCAGCGCGGAGGACAGGGAAGCGCAGTATTTT
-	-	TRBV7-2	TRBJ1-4	CASSNGAARPEKLFF	TGTGCCAGCAGCAACGGGGCAGCCCGTCCGGAAAAACTGTTTTTT
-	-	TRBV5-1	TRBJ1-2	CASSSNRALYGYTF	TGCGCCAGCAGCTCAAACAGGGCTCTCTATGGCTACACCTTC
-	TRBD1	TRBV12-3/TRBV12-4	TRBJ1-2	CASSLHRGQGYTF	TGTGCCAGCAGTCTTCACAGGGGGCAGGGCTACACCTTC
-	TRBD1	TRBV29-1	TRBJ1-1	CSAPGQGHTEAFF	TGCAGCGCCCCGGGACAGGGGCACACTGAAGCTTTCTTT
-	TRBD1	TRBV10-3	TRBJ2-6	CAISPTGGSGANVLTF	TGTGCCATCAGCCCTACAGGGGGCTCTGGGGCCAACGTCCTGACTTTC
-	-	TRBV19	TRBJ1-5	CASSLQPRVGLGPQHF	TGTGCCAGTAGTCTCCAACCAAGGGTAGGGTTGGGGCCCCAGCATTTT
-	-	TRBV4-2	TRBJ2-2	CASSLSMGEVNTGELFF	TGTGCCAGCAGCCTCTCTATGGGGGAGGTCAACACCGGGGAGCTGTTTTTT
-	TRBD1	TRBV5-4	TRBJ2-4	CASSPNQGAAKNIQYF	TGTGCCAGCAGCCCAAATCAGGGGGCAGCCAAAAACATTCAGTACTTC
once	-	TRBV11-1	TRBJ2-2	CASSTGPTGELFF	TGTGCCAGCAGCACCGGGCCGACCGGGGAGCTGTTTTTT
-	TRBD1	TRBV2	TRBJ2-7	CASLPWGQASEQYF	TGTGCCAGTTTACCTTGGGGACAGGCCAGCGAGCAGTACTTC
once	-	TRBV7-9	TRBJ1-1	CASSFLDTEAFF	TGTGCCAGCAGCTTCTTGGACACTGAAGCTTTCTTT
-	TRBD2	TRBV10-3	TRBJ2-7	CAISVELAVYEQYF	TGTGCCATCAGTGTGGAACTAGCGGTTTACGAGCAGTACTTC
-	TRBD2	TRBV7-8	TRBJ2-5	CASSSGRGVKTQYF	TGTGCCAGCAGCTCCGGGCGGGGGGTAAAGACCCAGTACTTC
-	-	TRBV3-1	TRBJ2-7	CASSQTGIQYEQYF	TGTGCCAGCAGCCAGACCGGGATCCAATACGAGCAGTACTTC
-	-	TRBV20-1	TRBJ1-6	CSAPRTANNSPLHF	TGCAGTGCCCCCCGGACAGCTAATAATTCACCCCTCCACTTT
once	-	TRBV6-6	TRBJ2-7	CASSYDGLGEQYF	TGTGCCAGCAGTTACGATGGGCTGGGGGAGCAGTACTTC
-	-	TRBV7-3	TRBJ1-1	CASSLLMDTEAFF	TGTGCCAGCAGCTTACTTATGGACACTGAAGCTTTCTTT
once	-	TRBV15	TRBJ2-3	CATSRDHDRSADTQYF	TGTGCCACCAGCAGAGATCATGACCGAAGCGCAGATACGCAGTATTTT